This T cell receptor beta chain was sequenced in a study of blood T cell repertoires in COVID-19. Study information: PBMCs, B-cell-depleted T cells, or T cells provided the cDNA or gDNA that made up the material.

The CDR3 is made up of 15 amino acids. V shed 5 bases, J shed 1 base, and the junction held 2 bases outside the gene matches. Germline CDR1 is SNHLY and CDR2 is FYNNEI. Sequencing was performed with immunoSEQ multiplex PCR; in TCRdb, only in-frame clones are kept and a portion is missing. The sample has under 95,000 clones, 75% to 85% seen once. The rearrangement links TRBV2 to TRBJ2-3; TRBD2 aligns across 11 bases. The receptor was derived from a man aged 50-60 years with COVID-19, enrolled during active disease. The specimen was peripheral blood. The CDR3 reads CASSSTSGGTDTQYF. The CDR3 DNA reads TGTGCCAGCAGTTCGACTAGCGGGGGCACAGATACGCAGTATTTT.